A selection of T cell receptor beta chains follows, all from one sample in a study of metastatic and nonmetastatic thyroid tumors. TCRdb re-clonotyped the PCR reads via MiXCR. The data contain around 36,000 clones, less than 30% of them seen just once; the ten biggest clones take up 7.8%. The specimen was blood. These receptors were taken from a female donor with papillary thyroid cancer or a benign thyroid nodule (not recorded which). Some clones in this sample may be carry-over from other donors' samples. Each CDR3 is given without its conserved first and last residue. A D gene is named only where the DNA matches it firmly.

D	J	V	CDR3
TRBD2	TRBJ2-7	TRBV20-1	SAPGLAGSYEQY
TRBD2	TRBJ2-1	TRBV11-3	ASSFRTSGGNEQF
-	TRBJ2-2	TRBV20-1	SARKTSTCGALF
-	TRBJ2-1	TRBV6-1	ASSSGWAYNEQF
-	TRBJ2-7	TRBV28	ASSPAETRSSYEQY
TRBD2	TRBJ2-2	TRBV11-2	ARIFPSGVAGTGELF
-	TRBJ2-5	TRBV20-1	SARSSLAFLTETQY
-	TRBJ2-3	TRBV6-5	ASSYTTSIDTQY
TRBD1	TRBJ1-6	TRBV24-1	ATSDFGQVENSPLH
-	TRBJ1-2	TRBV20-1	SARSLSTGYT
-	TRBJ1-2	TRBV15	ATSRDPPHYGYT
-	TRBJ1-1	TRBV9	ASSAQGQMNTEAF
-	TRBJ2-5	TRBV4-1	ASSQGVGMETQY
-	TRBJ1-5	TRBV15	ATSRDPRHSIVTQH
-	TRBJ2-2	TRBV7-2	ASSFPAGLDTGELF
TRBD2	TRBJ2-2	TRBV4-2	ASSQDVSRSGIDTGELF
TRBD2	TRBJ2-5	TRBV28	ASRRLAGQETKY
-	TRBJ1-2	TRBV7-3	ASSLTDSVYGYT
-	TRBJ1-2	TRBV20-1	SAMAGRGGPTGYT
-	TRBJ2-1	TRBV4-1	ASSQESYNEQF
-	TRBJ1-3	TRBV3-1	ASSQVASGNTIY
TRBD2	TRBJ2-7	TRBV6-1	ASKKGGSYEQY
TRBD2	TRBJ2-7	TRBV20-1	SASLAGGKSYEQY
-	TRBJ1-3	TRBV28	ASTRAGNTIY
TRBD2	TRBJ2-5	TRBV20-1	SARTSGAQETQY
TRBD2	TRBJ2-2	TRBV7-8	ASSSPGSGGLTGELF
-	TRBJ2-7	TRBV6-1	ASSLRYEQY
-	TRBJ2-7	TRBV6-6	ASSYSGSSYEQY
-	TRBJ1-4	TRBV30	AWSTDRGLVTAREKLF
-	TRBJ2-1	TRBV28	ASSFEKGSYNEQF
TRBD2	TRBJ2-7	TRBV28	TSSPPGLGYYEQY
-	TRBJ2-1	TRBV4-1	ASSQEVACEHF
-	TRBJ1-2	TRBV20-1	SARGGGYT
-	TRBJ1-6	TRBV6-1	ASRPPAGDNSPLH
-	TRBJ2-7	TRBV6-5	ASSSRDLACFGEQY
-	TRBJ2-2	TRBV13	ASSLGYQNTGELF
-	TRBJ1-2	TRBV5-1	ASSLDVGQGGGYT
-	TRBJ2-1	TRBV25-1	ASSDSDEQF
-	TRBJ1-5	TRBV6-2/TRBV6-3	ASNHNTGTREYSNQPQH
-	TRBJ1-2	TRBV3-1	ASSQENGRYYGYT
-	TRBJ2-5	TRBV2	ASSPSYQETQY
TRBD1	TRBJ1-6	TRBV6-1	ASSLRDRNSPLH
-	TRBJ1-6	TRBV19	ADNSPVQ
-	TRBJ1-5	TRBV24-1	ATSDLGGGLSGASNNSNQPQH
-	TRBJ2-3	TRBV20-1	SAPPGNTDTQY
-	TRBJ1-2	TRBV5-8	ASSSGGGRGGYT
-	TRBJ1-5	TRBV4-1	ASSQDRNGYRPQH
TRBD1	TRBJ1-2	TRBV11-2	ASSLGGQGVIPYGYT